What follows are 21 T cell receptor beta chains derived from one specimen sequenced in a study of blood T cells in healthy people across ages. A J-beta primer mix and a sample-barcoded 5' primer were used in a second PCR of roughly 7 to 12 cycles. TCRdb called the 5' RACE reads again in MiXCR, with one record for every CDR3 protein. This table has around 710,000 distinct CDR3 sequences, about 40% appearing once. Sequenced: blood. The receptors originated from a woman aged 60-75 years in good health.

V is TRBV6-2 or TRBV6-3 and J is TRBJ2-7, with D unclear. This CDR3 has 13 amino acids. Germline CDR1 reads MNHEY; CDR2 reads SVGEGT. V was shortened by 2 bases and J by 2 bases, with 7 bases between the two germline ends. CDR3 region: CASSYNRAYEQYF. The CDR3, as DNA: TGTGCCAGCAGTTACAACCGGGCCTACGAGCAGTACTTC.

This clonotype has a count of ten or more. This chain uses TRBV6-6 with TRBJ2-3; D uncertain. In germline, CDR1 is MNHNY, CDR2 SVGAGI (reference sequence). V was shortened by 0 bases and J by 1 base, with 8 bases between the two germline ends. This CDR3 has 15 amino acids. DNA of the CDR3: TGTGCCAGCAGTTACTCGAGAGTGGGCACAGATACGCAGTATTTT. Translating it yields CASSYSRVGTDTQYF.

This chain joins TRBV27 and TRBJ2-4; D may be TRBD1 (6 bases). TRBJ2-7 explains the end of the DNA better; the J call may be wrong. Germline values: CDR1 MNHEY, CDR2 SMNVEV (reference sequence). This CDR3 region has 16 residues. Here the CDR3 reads CASRLHSGESSYEQYF. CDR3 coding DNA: TGTGCCAGCCGCCTCCACTCAGGGGAATCCTCCTACGAGCAGTACTTC.

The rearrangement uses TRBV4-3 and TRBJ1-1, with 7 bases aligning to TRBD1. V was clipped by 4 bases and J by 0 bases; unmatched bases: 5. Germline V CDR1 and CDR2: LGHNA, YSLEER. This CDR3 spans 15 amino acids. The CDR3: CASSPGQFLNTEAFF. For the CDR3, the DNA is TGCGCCAGCAGCCCGGGACAGTTCTTGAACACTGAAGCTTTCTTT.

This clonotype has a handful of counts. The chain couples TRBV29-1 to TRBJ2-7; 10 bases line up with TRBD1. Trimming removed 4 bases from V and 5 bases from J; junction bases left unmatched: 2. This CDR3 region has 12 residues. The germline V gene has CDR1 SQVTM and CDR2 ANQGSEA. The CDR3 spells CSVAGTGDEQYF. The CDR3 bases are TGCAGCGTTGCCGGGACAGGGGACGAGCAGTACTTC.

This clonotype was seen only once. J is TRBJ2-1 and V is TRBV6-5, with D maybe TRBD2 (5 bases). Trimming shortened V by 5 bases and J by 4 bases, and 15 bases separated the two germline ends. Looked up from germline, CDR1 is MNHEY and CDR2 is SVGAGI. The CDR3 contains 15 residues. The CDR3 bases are TGTGCCAGCAGTCCGAGACTAATTTTGTACAATGAGCAGTTCTTC. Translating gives CASSPRLILYNEQFF.

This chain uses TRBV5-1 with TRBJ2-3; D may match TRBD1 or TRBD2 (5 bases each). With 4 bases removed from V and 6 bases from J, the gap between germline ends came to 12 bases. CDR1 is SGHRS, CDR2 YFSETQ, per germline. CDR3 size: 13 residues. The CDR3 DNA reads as TGCGCCAGCAGCGTCGGGGCTCGGGATACGCAGTATTTT. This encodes CASSVGARDTQYF.

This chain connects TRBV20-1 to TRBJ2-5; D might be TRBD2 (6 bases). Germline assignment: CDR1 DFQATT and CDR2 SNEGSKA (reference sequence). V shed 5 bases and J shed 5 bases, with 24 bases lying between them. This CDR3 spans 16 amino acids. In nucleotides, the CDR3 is TGCAGTGCTTGCGGGACTGGCGGCGCAATGGCGGAGACCCAGTACTTC. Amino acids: CSACGTGGAMAETQYF.

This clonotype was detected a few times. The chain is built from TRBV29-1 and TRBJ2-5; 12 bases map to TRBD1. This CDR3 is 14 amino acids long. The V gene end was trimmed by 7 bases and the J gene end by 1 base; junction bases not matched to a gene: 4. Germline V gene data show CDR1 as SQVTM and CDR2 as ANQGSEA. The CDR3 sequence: CSAPGQGAQETQYF. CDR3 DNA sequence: TGCAGCGCTCCGGGACAGGGGGCCCAAGAGACCCAGTACTTC.

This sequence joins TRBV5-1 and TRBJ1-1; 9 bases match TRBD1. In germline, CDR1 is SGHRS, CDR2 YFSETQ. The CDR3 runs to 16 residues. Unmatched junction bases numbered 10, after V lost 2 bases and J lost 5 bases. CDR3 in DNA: TGCGCCAGCAGCTTCCTCGGGACAGGGATGGGGACTGAAGCTTTCTTT. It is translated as CASSFLGTGMGTEAFF.

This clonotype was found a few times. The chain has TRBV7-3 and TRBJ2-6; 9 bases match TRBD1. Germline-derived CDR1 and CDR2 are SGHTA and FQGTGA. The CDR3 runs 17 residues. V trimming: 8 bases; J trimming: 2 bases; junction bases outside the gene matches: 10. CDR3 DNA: TGTGCCAGCTCCAGGGACAGGGCGTTTGCTGGGGCCAACGTCCTGACTTTC. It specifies CASSRDRAFAGANVLTF.

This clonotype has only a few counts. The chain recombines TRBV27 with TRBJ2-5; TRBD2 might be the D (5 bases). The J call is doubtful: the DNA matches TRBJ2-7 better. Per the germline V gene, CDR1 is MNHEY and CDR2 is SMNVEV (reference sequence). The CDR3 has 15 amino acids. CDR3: CASSLGGGIFSEQYF. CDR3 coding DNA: TGTGCCAGCAGTTTAGGAGGCGGTATCTTCTCCGAGCAGTACTTC.

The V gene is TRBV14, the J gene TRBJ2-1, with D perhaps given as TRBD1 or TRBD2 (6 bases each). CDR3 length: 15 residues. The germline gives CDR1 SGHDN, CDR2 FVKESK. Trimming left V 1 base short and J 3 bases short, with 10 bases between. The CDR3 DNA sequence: TGTGCCAGCAGCCAAGGGGGGGCCCTCTACAATGAGCAGTTCTTC. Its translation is CASSQGGALYNEQFF.

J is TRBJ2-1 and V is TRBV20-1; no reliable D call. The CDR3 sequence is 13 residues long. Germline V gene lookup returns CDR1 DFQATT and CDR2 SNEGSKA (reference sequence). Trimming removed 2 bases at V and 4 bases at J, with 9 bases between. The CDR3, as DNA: TGCAGTGCTAGAAACTCGCGGTACAATGAGCAGTTCTTC. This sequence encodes CSARNSRYNEQFF.

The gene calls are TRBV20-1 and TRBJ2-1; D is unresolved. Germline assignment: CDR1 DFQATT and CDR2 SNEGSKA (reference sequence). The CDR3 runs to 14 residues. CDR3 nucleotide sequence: TGCAATGCGAGAGCAGCCTCTACCGCCAATGAGCAGTTCTTC. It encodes CNARAASTANEQFF.

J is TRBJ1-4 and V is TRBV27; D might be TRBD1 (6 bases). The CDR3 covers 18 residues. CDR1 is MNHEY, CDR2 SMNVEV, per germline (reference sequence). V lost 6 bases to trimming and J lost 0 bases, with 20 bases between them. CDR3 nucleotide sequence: TGTGCCAGCAGGAGAACAGGGAATAAGGGAGCAACTAATGAAAAACTGTTTTTT. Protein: CASRRTGNKGATNEKLFF.

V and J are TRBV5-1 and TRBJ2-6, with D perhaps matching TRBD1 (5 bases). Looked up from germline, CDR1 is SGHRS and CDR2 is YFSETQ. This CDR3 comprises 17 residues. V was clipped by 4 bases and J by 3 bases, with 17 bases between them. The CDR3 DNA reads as TGCGCCAGCAGCGTGTCCCCTACAGGTCTTGGGGCCAACGTCCTGACTTTC. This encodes CASSVSPTGLGANVLTF.

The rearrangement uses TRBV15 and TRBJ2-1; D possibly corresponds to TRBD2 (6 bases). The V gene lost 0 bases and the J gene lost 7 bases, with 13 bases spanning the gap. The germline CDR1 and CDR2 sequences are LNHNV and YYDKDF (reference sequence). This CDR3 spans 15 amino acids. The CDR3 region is CATSRDRRERNEQFF. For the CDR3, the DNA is TGTGCCACCAGCAGAGATCGCCGGGAGAGGAATGAGCAGTTCTTC.

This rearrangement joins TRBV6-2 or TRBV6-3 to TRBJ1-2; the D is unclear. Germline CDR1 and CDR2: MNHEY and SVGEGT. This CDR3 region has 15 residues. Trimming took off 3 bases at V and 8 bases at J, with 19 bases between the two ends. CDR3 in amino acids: CASSYRATSQRGYTF. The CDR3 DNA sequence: TGTGCCAGCAGTTATCGGGCAACCTCTCAGCGGGGCTACACCTTC.

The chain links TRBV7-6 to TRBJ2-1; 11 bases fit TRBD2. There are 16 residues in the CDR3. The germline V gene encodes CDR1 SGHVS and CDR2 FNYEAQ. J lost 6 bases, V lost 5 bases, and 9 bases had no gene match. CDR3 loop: CASSGSGRAGVNEQFF. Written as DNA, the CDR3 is TGTGCCAGCAGCGGTAGCGGGAGGGCCGGGGTCAATGAGCAGTTCTTC.

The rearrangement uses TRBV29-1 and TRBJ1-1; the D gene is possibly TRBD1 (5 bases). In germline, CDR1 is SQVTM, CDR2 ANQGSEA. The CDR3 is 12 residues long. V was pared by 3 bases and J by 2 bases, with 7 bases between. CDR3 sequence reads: CSVERGNTEAFF. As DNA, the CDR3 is TGCAGCGTTGAGAGGGGTAACACTGAAGCTTTCTTT. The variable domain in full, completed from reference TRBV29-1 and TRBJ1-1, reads SAVISQKPSRDICQRGTSLTIQCQVDSQVTMMFWYRQQPGQSLTLIATANQGSEATYESGFVIDKFPISRPNLTFSTLTVSNMSPEDSSIYLCSVERGNTEAFFGQGTRLTVV.